These T cell receptor beta chains were read from a single sample in a study of control samples from healthy donors and cancer patients. Here immunoSEQ multiplex PCR was the method, and the copy in TCRdb shows in-frame clones only, minus some. Of approximately 180,000 clones listed, more than 90% were seen once; the top ten hold 2% to 2.5%. Specimen: blood. The receptors stem from a woman between 40 and 50 years old in good health. Each CDR3 is given with its conserved first and last residue. The order of the fields is J gene, clone size, V gene, D gene, CDR3 protein, CDR3 DNA. A D gene is named only where the DNA matches it firmly. Some rows have no size entry. The others give once, few or many, or a class for an expanded clone.

j_call: TRBJ2-1
clone_size: NA
v_call: TRBV11-2
d_call: NA
cdr3_aa: CASTSYRGNEQFF
cdr3_nt: TGTGCCAGCACAAGTTATCGAGGCAATGAGCAGTTCTTC

j_call: TRBJ1-1
clone_size: NA
v_call: TRBV2
d_call: NA
cdr3_aa: CASSEGRESTEAFF
cdr3_nt: TGTGCCAGCAGTGAAGGTAGGGAATCCACTGAAGCTTTCTTT

j_call: TRBJ2-1
clone_size: NA
v_call: TRBV5-6
d_call: NA
cdr3_aa: CASNRDTGGFSYNEQFF
cdr3_nt: TGTGCCAGCAACAGGGACACGGGCGGTTTTTCCTACAATGAGCAGTTCTTC

j_call: TRBJ2-3
clone_size: NA
v_call: TRBV7-7
d_call: NA
cdr3_aa: CASSLGVSTDTQYF
cdr3_nt: TGTGCCAGCAGCTTAGGGGTGAGCACAGATACGCAGTATTTT

j_call: TRBJ1-2
clone_size: NA
v_call: TRBV28
d_call: TRBD1
cdr3_aa: CASSRDRGPTNGYTF
cdr3_nt: TGTGCCAGCAGTCGGGACAGGGGTCCTACTAATGGCTACACCTTC

j_call: TRBJ1-2
clone_size: once
v_call: TRBV19
d_call: TRBD1
cdr3_aa: CASSATGGSYGYTF
cdr3_nt: TGTGCCAGTAGTGCGACAGGGGGGTCCTATGGCTACACCTTC

j_call: TRBJ1-1
clone_size: NA
v_call: TRBV6-6
d_call: NA
cdr3_aa: CASSYSQGYRLEAFF
cdr3_nt: TGTGCCAGCAGTTACTCCCAGGGGTACAGGCTTGAAGCTTTCTTT

j_call: TRBJ1-4
clone_size: NA
v_call: TRBV28
d_call: TRBD1
cdr3_aa: CASSPTGWLTNEKLFF
cdr3_nt: TGTGCCAGCAGTCCGACAGGGTGGTTAACTAATGAAAAACTGTTTTTT

j_call: TRBJ1-1
clone_size: NA
v_call: TRBV5-1
d_call: TRBD1
cdr3_aa: CASSSNRDRGEAFF
cdr3_nt: TGCGCCAGCAGCTCCAACCGGGACAGGGGTGAAGCTTTCTTT

j_call: TRBJ1-1
clone_size: NA
v_call: TRBV10-3
d_call: NA
cdr3_aa: CARSRAANTEAFF
cdr3_nt: TGTGCCAGATCCCGGGCAGCGAACACTGAAGCTTTCTTT

j_call: TRBJ2-1
clone_size: NA
v_call: TRBV11-2
d_call: NA
cdr3_aa: CASSPTPGDNEQFF
cdr3_nt: TGTGCCAGCAGCCCAACCCCCGGGGACAATGAGCAGTTCTTC